The rows below give T cell receptor beta chains drawn from one sample of a study of cytomegalovirus exposure and HLA in healthy donors. Sequenced by immunoSEQ multiplex PCR; TCRdb stores in-frame clones only, minus some. The sample holds about 120,000 clones, more than 75% seen once. Sample: PBMCs. These receptors were taken from a woman in her thirties in good health and CMV-seronegative. Both conserved end residues are part of each CDR3.

TRBJ2-7 TRBV30 CAWSEEAGFGEQYF
TRBJ1-6 TRBV18 CASSPRTGDSPLHF
TRBJ2-7 TRBV28 CASSNPSYEQYF
TRBJ1-4 TRBV27 CASSQRQGRGDEKLFF
TRBJ1-1 TRBV11-2 CASSLESGRVNTEAFF
TRBJ2-6 TRBV7-9 CASSLGGQVRANVLTF
TRBJ1-5 TRBV6-1 CASSERGEGSNQPQHF
TRBJ2-5 TRBV10-3 CAIKRNREQETQYF
TRBJ1-2 TRBV27 CASSRLGQGGSGYTF
TRBJ1-4 TRBV7-9 CASSLGFWTGGEKLFF
TRBJ1-2 TRBV7-8 CASSLGSVSPGGNGYTF
TRBJ2-7 TRBV11-3 CASSLRTGGEQYF
TRBJ2-3 TRBV19 CASSIATGNTDTQYF
TRBJ2-2 TRBV19 CASEPERNTGELFF
TRBJ2-7 TRBV19 CASSSSGGDEQYF
TRBJ1-2 TRBV4-2 CASSPGQAHYGYTF
TRBJ1-6 TRBV30 CAWRTTGSHSPLHF
TRBJ2-7 TRBV7-8 CASSLTLAGYNSYEQYF
TRBJ1-6 TRBV4-3 CASSQEVPGLTYNSPLHF
TRBJ1-4 TRBV2 CASRNHFRPGENEKLFF
TRBJ1-5 TRBV10-3 CAISESGSTGVGQPQHF
TRBJ2-6 TRBV11-1 CASGGTSGISGANVLTF
TRBJ1-5 TRBV6-6 CAADSSDQPQHF
TRBJ1-2 TRBV19 CASSPRTDYGYTF
TRBJ1-2 TRBV18 CASSGVTGNYGYTF